This entry is about one T cell receptor beta chain. Its antigen remains unidentified. The sample comes from a study of cytomegalovirus exposure and HLA in healthy donors. Overall study results and limits: Excluded were some V segments that proved indistinguishable, including TRBV6-2 and TRBV6-3. Most of the CMV-associated TCR beta chains (in a later analysis) appeared to be HLA-restricted. In an earlier analysis, in approximately 570 donors, most V segments appeared productive either ~90% or ~30% of the time.

The V end was cut by 4 bases, the J end by 4 bases, with 8 bases between. This CDR3 comprises 14 residues. Germline values: CDR1 SNHLY, CDR2 FYNNEI. PCR amplification relied on 60 Vbeta primers (plus 13 Jbeta primers). In the authors' workflow: In a later analysis, of about 80 million unique beta chains, some 10 million appeared in at least two donors. Clones were read by immunoSEQ multiplex PCR, and TCRdb kept only the in-frame ones, dropping some. V, J and clone size were drawn from that table, and D and trimming were deduced from the DNA. The repertoire includes roughly 200,000 clones, around 80% of them detected once, and about 1.5% sits in the top ten.

Material: PBMCs. The source is a man between 45 and 60 years old in good health and CMV-seronegative. The V call is TRBV2, the J call TRBJ2-6; D is perhaps TRBD1 (6 bases). The CDR3 DNA is TGTGCCAGCAGTGCAGGGGTCGGGGCCAACGTCCTGACTTTC. Protein sequence: CASSAGVGANVLTF.